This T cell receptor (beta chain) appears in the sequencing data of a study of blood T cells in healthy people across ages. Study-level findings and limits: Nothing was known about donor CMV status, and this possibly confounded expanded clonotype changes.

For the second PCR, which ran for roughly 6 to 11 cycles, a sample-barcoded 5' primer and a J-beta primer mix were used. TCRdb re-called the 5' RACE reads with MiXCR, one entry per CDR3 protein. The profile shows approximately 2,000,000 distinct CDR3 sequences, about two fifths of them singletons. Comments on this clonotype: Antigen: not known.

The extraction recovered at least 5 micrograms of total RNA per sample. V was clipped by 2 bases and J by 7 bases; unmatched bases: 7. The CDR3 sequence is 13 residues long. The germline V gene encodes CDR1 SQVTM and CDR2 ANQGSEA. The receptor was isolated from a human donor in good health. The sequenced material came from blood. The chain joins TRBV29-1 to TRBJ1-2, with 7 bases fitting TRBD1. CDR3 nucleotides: TGCAGCGTTGAAAGACAGGGAAAGGCTGGCTACACCTTC. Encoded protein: CSVERQGKAGYTF.